This passage covers 10 T cell receptor beta chains from one sample sequenced in a study of T cell repertoires in cytomegalovirus infection. TCRdb passed the reads through MiXCR, listing each CDR3 protein once. This sample carries 400,000 or so distinct CDR3 sequences, approximately 32% of them seen once, and the ten largest clones take approximately 15%. The sequenced sample was PBMCs. The origin of the receptors is a human donor in good health (CMV status not recorded). Some clones in this sample may be carry-over from other donors' samples.

This clonotype occurred a few times. The rearrangement joins TRBV14 to TRBJ1-1; no firm D call. In germline, CDR1 is SGHDN, CDR2 FVKESK. V was cut by 3 bases and J by 1 base, with 6 bases left in between. CDR3 length: 13 amino acids. CDR3 coding DNA: TGTGCCAGCAGCCAGTTCCGGAACACTGAAGCTTTCTTT. Encoded protein: CASSQFRNTEAFF.

As concerns this clonotype: This may come from a read error, since a much larger clone is one base off. The CDR3 here is CGARDRGKTQYF. CDR3 bases: TGCGGCGCGCGGGACAGGGGAAAGACCCAGTACTTC. The chain has TRBV29-1 and TRBJ2-5, with TRBD1 matching over 10 bases. CDR1 and CDR2 (germline): SQVTM, ANQGSEA. CDR3 length: 12 amino acids.

This clonotype was seen at least ten times. The chain uses TRBV28 and TRBJ1-5; 8 bases map to TRBD1. The junction had 7 bases not matched to a gene; V was cut back by 8 bases and J by 4 bases. The CDR3 covers 14 residues. Germline-derived CDR1 and CDR2 are MDHEN and SYDVKM. This CDR3 is CASGLQGGNQPQHF. DNA for the CDR3: TGTGCCAGCGGGTTACAGGGGGGGAATCAGCCCCAGCATTTT. Together with reference TRBV28 and TRBJ1-5, the CDR3 gives the full variable domain: DVKVTQSSRYLVKRTGEKVFLECVQDMDHENMFWYRQDPGLGLRLIYFSYDVKMKEKGDIPEGYSVSREKKERFSLILESASTNQTSMYLCASGLQGGNQPQHFGDGTRLSIL.

This clonotype was seen only a few times. The chain is built from TRBV27 and TRBJ2-1, with D uncertain. Germline V gene data show CDR1 as MNHEY and CDR2 as SMNVEV (reference sequence). V was pared by 4 bases and J by 7 bases, with 17 bases between. The CDR3 totals 15 residues. The CDR3 is CASSSSPRQRNEQFF. CDR3 DNA sequence: TGTGCCAGCAGTTCGTCGCCCCGCCAAAGGAATGAGCAGTTCTTC.

In this sample, this clonotype turned up a few times. The chain carries TRBV19 and TRBJ1-5; D is ambiguous. The CDR3 contains 14 residues. Looked up from germline, CDR1 is LNHDA and CDR2 is SQIVND (reference sequence). V was cut by 6 bases and J by 5 bases, with 14 bases left in between. As DNA, the CDR3 is TGTGCCAGTAGCACCGCCAGAACTCATCAGCCCCAGCATTTT. It translates to CASSTARTHQPQHF.

This clonotype has ten or more counts. V is TRBV12-3 or TRBV12-4 and J is TRBJ1-1; tentative D call: TRBD1 (5 bases). The length of the CDR3 is 16 residues. V gave up 7 bases and J gave up 5 bases, with 23 bases separating them. CDR3 sequence (DNA): TGTGCCAGCACAAAACTACCGGGGGGGGAGTCGACTGAAGCTTTCTTT. Translation gives CASTKLPGGESTEAFF.

This clonotype turned up a few times. The CDR3: CAAVETGRNYGYTF. Here the CDR3 DNA reads TGTGCCGCAGTTGAAACGGGACGGAACTATGGCTACACCTTC. The chain uses TRBV6-1 and TRBJ1-2, with a tentative D call TRBD1 (5 bases). This CDR3 is built from 14 residues. Trimming stripped 11 bases from V and 2 bases from J, with 18 bases between. Germline V lookup: CDR1 MNHNS, CDR2 SASEGT.

This clonotype has ten or more counts. The chain uses TRBV7-8 and TRBJ2-3; TRBD2 aligns across 8 bases. J lost 3 bases, V lost 4 bases, and 3 bases had no gene match. The CDR3 length is 14 residues. The V gene's germline CDR1 is SGHVS and CDR2 FQNEAQ. The CDR3 region has the DNA TGTGCCAGCAGCTGGGGGACTAGTACAGATACGCAGTATTTT. Encoded protein: CASSWGTSTDTQYF.

In this sample, this clonotype turned up many times. The chain joins TRBV7-6 to TRBJ2-5; D remains ambiguous. From germline, CDR1 is SGHVS and CDR2 FNYEAQ. With 5 bases removed from V and 1 base from J, the gap between germline ends came to 17 bases. The CDR3 loop spans 16 amino acids. In DNA, the CDR3 is TGTGCCAGCAGCGGAGAAAACGACCCTATCCAAGAGACCCAGTACTTC. It is translated as CASSGENDPIQETQYF. The full variable domain, in which reference TRBV7-6 and TRBJ2-5 provide the parts outside the CDR3, is GAGVSQSPRYKVTKRGQDVALRCDPISGHVSLYWYRQALGQGPEFLTYFNYEAQQDKSGLPNDRFSAERPEGSISTLTIQRTEQRDSAMYRCASSGENDPIQETQYFGPGTRLLVL.

The gene calls are TRBV4-1 and TRBJ2-1; perhaps D is TRBD1 or TRBD2 (7 bases each). Trimming took 0 bases from V and 7 from J, leaving 13 bases between them. The CDR3 totals 15 residues. The germline V gene has CDR1 MGHRA and CDR2 YSYEKL. CDR3 in amino acids: CASSQDPGGGNEQFF. The CDR3, as DNA: TGCGCCAGCAGCCAAGATCCAGGGGGGGGGAATGAGCAGTTCTTC.